The TCR beta chain described here comes from a study of blood T cell repertoires in COVID-19. Study-wide background: Spain, Italy and the United States supplied samples that represented acute and convalescent COVID-19. PBMCs, B-cell-depleted T cells, or T cells were the source of the cDNA or gDNA that made up the material.

The J segment lost 4 bases and the V segment lost 4 bases, leaving 7 bases of the junction unmatched. Germline CDR1 reads SGHTA; CDR2 reads FQGNSA. There are 15 residues in the CDR3. This clone was recorded a few times. Method: immunoSEQ multiplex PCR; TCRdb's copy keeps in-frame clones and lacks some. There are around 150,000 clones in the sample; 70% to 80% occur only once, and approximately 11% lies in the top ten. The TCR sequence derives from a man between 60 and 75 years old who had recovered from COVID-19. The genes are TRBV7-2 and TRBJ1-2, with 9 nucleotides matching TRBD1. Specimen: peripheral blood. The CDR3 bases are TGTGCCAGCAGCTCACCTACAGGGGGCTTCTATGGCTACACCTTC. As protein: CASSSPTGGFYGYTF.